A selection of T cell receptor beta chains follows, all from one sample in a study of regulatory and conventional T cells in RAG deficiency. Data came from immunoSEQ multiplex PCR; TCRdb stores just in-frame clones and leaves some out. The top ten clones hold 0.35% to 0.4% of a sample with some 30,000 clones, 95% to 96% of them seen once. The sample was also linked to a second study, of regulatory T cells.

The sequenced sample was CD25- CD4+ T cells sorted from blood. These receptors all stem from a human donor in good health. CDR3s include the opening cysteine and the closing phenylalanine or tryptophan.

V: TRBV18; CDR3: CASRLANEKLFF
V: TRBV5-6; CDR3: CASSTGTGVTEAFF
V: TRBV4-3; CDR3: CASSQATGLAGSTDTQYF
V: TRBV30; CDR3: CAWSVRQGSQAFF
V: TRBV7-2; CDR3: CASSLGSSSGNTIYF
V: TRBV6-1; CDR3: CASSPRRQGFTEAFF
V: TRBV4-1; CDR3: CASSQPYIQETQYF
V: TRBV5-1; CDR3: CASSLVGSGAPAYGYTF
V: TRBV29-1; CDR3: CSVQAGTVGGEQYF
V: TRBV7-2; CDR3: CASSPWASSYNEQFF
V: TRBV7-8; CDR3: CASSPQTGPDTQYF